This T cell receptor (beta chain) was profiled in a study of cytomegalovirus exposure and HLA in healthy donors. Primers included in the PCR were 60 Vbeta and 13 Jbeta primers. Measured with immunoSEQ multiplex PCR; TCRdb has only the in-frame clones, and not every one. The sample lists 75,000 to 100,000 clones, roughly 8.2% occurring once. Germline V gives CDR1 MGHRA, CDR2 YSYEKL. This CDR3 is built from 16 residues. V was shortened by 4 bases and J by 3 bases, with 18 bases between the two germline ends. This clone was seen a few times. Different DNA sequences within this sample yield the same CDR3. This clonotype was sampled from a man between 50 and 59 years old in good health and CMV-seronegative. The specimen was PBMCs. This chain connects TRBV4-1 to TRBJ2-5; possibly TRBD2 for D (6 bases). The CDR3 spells CASSPLSGTSKETQYF. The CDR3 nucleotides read TGCGCCAGCAGCCCTCTATCCGGGACTTCCAAAGAGACCCAGTACTTC.